The 20 T cell receptor beta chains below come from one sample, sequenced in a study of molecular identifiers for immune sequencing clone quantification. TCRdb reprocessed the PCR reads via MiXCR and lists one record per CDR3 protein. This sample has about 320,000 distinct CDR3 sequences, with over 20% found just once. Sequenced material: naive CD8+ T cells from blood, with Jurkat cell RNA spiked in. Sample subset: FACS-sorted CD8+CD4-CCR7+CD45RA+ naive T cells. The receptors here all came from a human donor in good health. Some libraries in this study had Jurkat cell RNA spiked in.

This clonotype showed up just a few times. This chain links TRBV5-4 with TRBJ2-3, with D possibly matching TRBD1 (6 bases). Germline V gene lookup returns CDR1 SGHNT and CDR2 YYREEE (reference sequence). V gave up 1 base and J gave up 2 bases, with 14 bases separating them. This CDR3 has 16 residues. CDR3 sequence (DNA): TGTGCCAGCAGCTTGCCGCCGGACAGCTACACAGATACGCAGTATTTT. Translation gives CASSLPPDSYTDTQYF. The full variable domain, its missing parts supplied by reference TRBV5-4 and TRBJ2-3, is ETGVTQSPTHLIKTRGQQVTLRCSSQSGHNTVSWYQQALGQGPQFIFQYYREEENGRGNFPPRFSGLQFPNYSSELNVNALELDDSALYLCASSLPPDSYTDTQYFGPGTRLTVL.

Many counts were recorded for this clonotype. The chain couples TRBV3-1 to TRBJ2-7; D unclear. CDR1 is LGHDT, CDR2 YNNKEL, per germline (reference sequence). The germline V and J ends were trimmed by 0 bases and 4 bases, with 7 bases remaining between them. The CDR3 has 13 residues. This chain's CDR3 is CASSQDPVYEQYF. CDR3 bases: TGTGCCAGCAGCCAAGATCCGGTTTACGAGCAGTACTTC.

This clonotype was detected ten times or more. An end of the junction does not agree with germline; a read error may underlie this. This chain links TRBV5-6 with TRBJ2-7; D remains ambiguous. The CDR3 consists of 11 residues. CDR1 is SGHDT and CDR2 is YYEEEE in the germline V gene. CDR3 protein: CASSSGPAVLF. The DNA of the CDR3 is TGTGCCAGCAGCTCCGGGCCGGCAGTTCTCTTC.

The rearrangement links TRBV20-1 to TRBJ2-1; D perhaps matches TRBD2 (6 bases). The V and J ends lost 0 bases and 7 bases respectively, with 16 bases between them. Germline assignment: CDR1 DFQATT and CDR2 SNEGSKA (reference sequence). The CDR3 spans 15 residues. DNA of the CDR3: TGCAGTGCTAGAGATGTGACGGGAGCGTGGAATGAGCAGTTCTTC. Encoded protein: CSARDVTGAWNEQFF.

This clonotype was seen a handful of times. Sequence at one end of the junction differs from germline and may be a read error. The chain couples TRBV5-1 to TRBJ2-3, with no clear D. CDR1 SGHRS and CDR2 YFSETQ come from the germline V gene. CDR3 length: 15 amino acids. Here the CDR3 DNA reads TGCGCCAGCAGCTTGGAAGACATAAGCACAAATACGCAGTATTTT. It yields the protein CASSLEDISTNTQYF.

This clonotype was seen at least ten times. The chain recombines TRBV19 with TRBJ1-2, with unresolved D. The CDR3 runs to 16 residues. The germline V and J ends were trimmed by 5 bases and 3 bases, with 19 bases remaining between them. Looked up from germline, CDR1 is LNHDA and CDR2 is SQIVND (reference sequence). CDR3 loop: CASSPRGGRADYGYTF. The CDR3 region has the DNA TGTGCCAGTAGTCCCCGCGGAGGGCGAGCGGACTATGGCTACACCTTC.

This clonotype has just a few counts. V gene TRBV11-2 combines with J gene TRBJ2-7; D possibly corresponds to TRBD1 (5 bases). The germline V gene encodes CDR1 SGHAT and CDR2 FQNNGV. Trimming shortened V by 3 bases and J by 4 bases, and 10 bases separated the two germline ends. CDR3 length: 13 residues. The CDR3 loop reads CASSFSREYEQYF. Here the CDR3 DNA reads TGTGCCAGCAGCTTCTCCAGGGAATACGAGCAGTACTTC.

This clonotype was seen repeatedly, ten times or more. V is TRBV20-1 and J is TRBJ2-3; no clear D gene. V lost 2 bases to trimming and J lost 0 bases, with 6 bases between them. The CDR3 is 13 amino acids. The germline V gene has CDR1 DFQATT and CDR2 SNEGSKA (reference sequence). CDR3 DNA sequence: TGCAGTGCTAGACCTCTAAGCACAGATACGCAGTATTTT. Its translation: CSARPLSTDTQYF.

This clonotype was observed many times. The genes are TRBV19 and TRBJ2-7, with TRBD1 matching 8 bases. Germline assignment: CDR1 LNHDA and CDR2 SQIVND (reference sequence). J gave up 7 bases and V 3 bases, and 5 bases lay outside the gene matches. This CDR3 is 13 amino acids long. The CDR3, as DNA: TGTGCCAGTAGTATGGGACAGGTGGGGGAGCAGTACTTC. This codes for CASSMGQVGEQYF.

The chain carries TRBV3-1 and TRBJ2-5; D might be TRBD1 (5 bases). The germline gives CDR1 LGHDT, CDR2 YNNKEL (reference sequence). CDR3 length: 14 amino acids. The V gene lost 4 bases and the J gene lost 2 bases, with 11 bases spanning the gap. The CDR3 DNA reads TGTGCCAGCAGCCTTTGGACAAGACAAGAGACCCAGTACTTC. Translation: CASSLWTRQETQYF.

There are many counts of this clonotype. CDR3 coding DNA: TGTGCCAGCAGTTTAAATGGGCAGGGGGGCTACGAGCAGTACTTC. It yields the protein CASSLNGQGGYEQYF. The chain has TRBV12-3 or TRBV12-4 and TRBJ2-7; maybe TRBD1 (7 bases). Trimming shortened V by 2 bases and J by 3 bases, and 14 bases separated the two germline ends. The CDR3 has 15 amino acids.

Details on this clonotype: This sequence may be a read error, since a much larger clone differs from it by one base. The chain joins TRBV27 to TRBJ1-5; no clear D. Germline-derived CDR1 and CDR2 are MNHEY and SMNVEV (reference sequence). The CDR3 is 16 amino acids. The chain's CDR3 is CASSLWPPVSNRPQHF. The CDR3 DNA is TGTGCCAGCAGTTTATGGCCCCCAGTGAGCAATCGGCCCCAGCATTTT.

Many counts were recorded for this clonotype. The rearrangement links TRBV28 to TRBJ2-5; possibly TRBD1 or TRBD2 for D (6 bases each). This CDR3 contains 15 residues. Germline V CDR1 and CDR2: MDHEN, SYDVKM. V lost 7 bases and J 3 bases, leaving 18 bases between the germline ends. The chain's CDR3 is CASTAPHGGEETQYF. The CDR3 nucleotides are TGTGCCAGCACCGCCCCCCACGGGGGCGAAGAGACCCAGTACTTC.

In this sample, this clonotype turned up many times. V gene TRBV5-1 combines with J gene TRBJ2-7, with 7 bases fitting TRBD1. This CDR3 is 14 amino acids long. Per the germline V gene, CDR1 is SGHRS and CDR2 is YFSETQ. The ends lost 3 bases at V and 2 bases at J; junction bases unmatched: 5. As DNA, the CDR3 is TGCGCCAGCAGCTACGACAGGGATGCCTACGAGCAGTACTTC. Its protein product is CASSYDRDAYEQYF.

This clonotype was detected a few times. J is TRBJ2-7 and V is TRBV18; possibly TRBD1 for D (5 bases). This CDR3 has 16 amino acids. The V gene's germline CDR1 is KGHSH and CDR2 LQKENI. V lost 0 bases to trimming and J lost 7 bases, with 19 bases between them. This CDR3 reads CASSPPRGEPGREQYF. The CDR3 coding sequence is TGTGCCAGCTCACCACCTAGGGGCGAGCCGGGTCGGGAGCAGTACTTC.

Ten or more counts support this clonotype. The V call is TRBV4-3, the J call TRBJ1-5; D perhaps matches TRBD1 (6 bases). Germline values: CDR1 LGHNA, CDR2 YSLEER. CDR3 length: 16 residues. The V end lost 0 bases, the J end lost 6 bases, and 15 bases lay between the germline ends. The DNA for the CDR3 is TGCGCCAGCAGCCAAGATTGGCAGGGGTTGGCTCAGCCCCAGCATTTT. This encodes CASSQDWQGLAQPQHF.

This clonotype was counted a few times. The chain combines TRBV29-1 with TRBJ2-5, with D perhaps being TRBD1 or TRBD2 (5 bases each). Germline CDR1 reads SQVTM; CDR2 reads ANQGSEA. V gave up 3 bases and J gave up 0 bases, with 11 bases separating them. The CDR3 has 14 residues. This CDR3 is CSVEGTVYQETQYF. The CDR3, as DNA: TGCAGCGTTGAGGGGACGGTGTACCAAGAGACCCAGTACTTC.

Remarks on this clonotype: A read error may be the cause here, since a much bigger clone is one base away. The chain recombines TRBV20-1 with TRBJ1-5, with 12 bases aligning to TRBD1. The length of the CDR3 is 16 residues. The V gene end was trimmed by 8 bases and the J gene end by 4 bases; junction bases not matched to a gene: 12. CDR1 is DFQATT, CDR2 SNEGSKA, per germline (reference sequence). The CDR3: CSTMGQGAAFNQPQHF. The CDR3 DNA sequence: TGCAGTACTATGGGACAGGGGGCCGCTTTTAATCAGCCCCAGCATTTT.

A remark on this clonotype: One base away lies a much larger clone, so this may be a sequencing read error. The chain uses TRBV7-9 and TRBJ1-1; no reliable D call. This CDR3 region has 12 residues. V lost 4 bases and J lost 5, with 8 bases in between. The germline CDR1 and CDR2 sequences are SEHNR and FQNEAQ (reference sequence). The CDR3 protein is CASSYTHTEAFF. The CDR3 DNA follows: TGTGCCAGCAGCTATACACATACTGAAGCTTTCTTT.

This clonotype was found many times. V gene TRBV29-1 combines with J gene TRBJ1-5; D ambiguous. Germline V gives CDR1 SQVTM, CDR2 ANQGSEA. The CDR3 runs to 14 residues. Trimming took off 3 bases at V and 0 bases at J, with 9 bases between the two ends. CDR3 nucleotide sequence: TGCAGCGTTGATCCCGACTATAGCAATCAGCCCCAGCATTTT. Translating it yields CSVDPDYSNQPQHF.